The entry below gives a single TCR beta chain sequence along with its context. Its antigen is as yet unknown. At one end the junction does not follow the germline gene, possibly because of a read error. TCRdb's table, derived via immunoSEQ multiplex PCR, lists solely in-frame clones and lacks some. Here the sample spans tens of thousands of clones, roughly nine tenths being singletons. This sample is drawn from a study of PD-1 blockade in classical Hodgkin lymphoma. Study-level background: Every 2 weeks, patients had 3 mg/kg nivolumab intravenously.

Findings and caveats of the study: Patients were excluded if nivolumab began under 1 year after ASCT (the autologous transplant). Repertoires differed for reasons still undefined, possibly disease activity or prior therapy.

The CDR3 is 15 amino acids. Germline-derived CDR1 and CDR2 are MNHNS and SASEGT. Every patient relapsed after autologous stem cell transplantation, and brentuximab vedotin exposure varied. The source of this sequence is a human donor with classical Hodgkin lymphoma. The chain uses TRBV6-1 and TRBJ2-7; perhaps TRBD1 as D (5 bases). The sequencing here drew on peripheral blood mononuclear cells (PBMCs), taken before the second cycle of nivolumab. The CDR3 sequence is CASSEGVGSSYEQYF. CDR3 coding DNA: TGTGCCAGCAGCGAAGGGGTGGGAAGCTCCTACGAGCAGTACTTC.